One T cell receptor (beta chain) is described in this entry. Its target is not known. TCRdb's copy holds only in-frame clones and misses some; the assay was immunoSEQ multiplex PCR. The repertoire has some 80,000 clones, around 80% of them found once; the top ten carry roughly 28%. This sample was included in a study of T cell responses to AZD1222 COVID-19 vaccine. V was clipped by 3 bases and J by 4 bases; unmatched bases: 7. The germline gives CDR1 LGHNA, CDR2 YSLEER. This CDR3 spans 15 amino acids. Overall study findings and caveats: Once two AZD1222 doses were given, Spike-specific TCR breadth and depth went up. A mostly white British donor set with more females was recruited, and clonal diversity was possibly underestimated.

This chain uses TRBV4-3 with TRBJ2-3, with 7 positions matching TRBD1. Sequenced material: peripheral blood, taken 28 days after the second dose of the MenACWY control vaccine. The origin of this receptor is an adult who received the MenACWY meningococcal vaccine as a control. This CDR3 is CASSQTGQRADTQYF. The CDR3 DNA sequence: TGCGCCAGCAGCCAGACGGGACAGAGGGCAGATACGCAGTATTTT.